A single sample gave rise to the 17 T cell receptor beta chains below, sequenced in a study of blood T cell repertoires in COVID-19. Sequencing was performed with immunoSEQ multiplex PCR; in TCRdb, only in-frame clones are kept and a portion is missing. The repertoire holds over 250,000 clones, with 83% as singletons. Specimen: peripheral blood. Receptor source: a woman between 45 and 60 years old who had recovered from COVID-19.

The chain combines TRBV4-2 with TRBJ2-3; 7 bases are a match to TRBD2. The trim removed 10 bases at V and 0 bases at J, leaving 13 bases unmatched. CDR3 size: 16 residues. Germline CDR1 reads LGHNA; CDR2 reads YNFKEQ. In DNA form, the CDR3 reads TGTGCCACCCTCTTATCTAGCGGCACTAGCACAGATACGCAGTATTTT. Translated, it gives CATLLSSGTSTDTQYF.

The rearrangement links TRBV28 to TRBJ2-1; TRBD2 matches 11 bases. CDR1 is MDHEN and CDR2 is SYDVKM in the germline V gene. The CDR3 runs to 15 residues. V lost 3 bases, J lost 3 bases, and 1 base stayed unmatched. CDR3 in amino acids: CASSFLAGGYNEQFF. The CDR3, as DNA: TGTGCCAGCAGTTTTCTAGCGGGAGGCTACAATGAGCAGTTCTTC.

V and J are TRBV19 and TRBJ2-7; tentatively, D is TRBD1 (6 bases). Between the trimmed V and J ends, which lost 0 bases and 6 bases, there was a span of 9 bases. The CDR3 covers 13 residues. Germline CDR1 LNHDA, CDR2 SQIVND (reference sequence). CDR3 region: CASSIDQGSEQYF. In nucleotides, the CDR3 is TGTGCCAGTAGTATAGACCAGGGGAGCGAGCAGTACTTC.

The CDR3 nucleotides read TGTGCCAGCAGTTTATCAAGTACAGCGGGGGCTTACGAGCAGTACTTC. As protein: CASSLSSTAGAYEQYF. The chain employs TRBV27 and TRBJ2-7; 8 nucleotides align to TRBD2. The CDR3 runs 16 residues. CDR1 MNHEY and CDR2 SMNVEV come from the germline V gene (reference sequence). With 0 bases clipped from V and 4 bases from J, the junction kept 8 bases outside the gene matches.

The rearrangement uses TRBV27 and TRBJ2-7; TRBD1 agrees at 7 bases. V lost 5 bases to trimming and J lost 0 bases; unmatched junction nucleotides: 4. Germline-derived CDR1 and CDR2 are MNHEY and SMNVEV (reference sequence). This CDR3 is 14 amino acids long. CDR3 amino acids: CASSDRESSYEQYF. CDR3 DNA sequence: TGTGCCAGCAGTGACAGGGAAAGCTCCTACGAGCAGTACTTC.

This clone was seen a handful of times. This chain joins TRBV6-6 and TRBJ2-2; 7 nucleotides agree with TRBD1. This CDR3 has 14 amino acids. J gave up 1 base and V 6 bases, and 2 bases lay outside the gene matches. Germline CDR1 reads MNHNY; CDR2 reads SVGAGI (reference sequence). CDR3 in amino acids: CASRQGRNTGELFF. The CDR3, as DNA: TGTGCCAGCAGACAGGGGAGGAACACCGGGGAGCTGTTTTTT.

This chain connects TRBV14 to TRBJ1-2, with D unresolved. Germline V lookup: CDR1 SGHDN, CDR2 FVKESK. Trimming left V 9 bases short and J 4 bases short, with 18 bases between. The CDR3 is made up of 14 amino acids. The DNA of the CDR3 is TGTGCCAGTTCCTTCGAGGGCGTTTCCTATGGCTACACCTTC. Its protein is CASSFEGVSYGYTF. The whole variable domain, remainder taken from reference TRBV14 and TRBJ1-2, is EAGVTQFPSHSVIEKGQTVTLRCDPISGHDNLYWYRRVMGKEIKFLLHFVKESKQDESGMPNNRFLAERTGGTYSTLKVQPAELEDSGVYFCASSFEGVSYGYTFGSGTRLTVV.

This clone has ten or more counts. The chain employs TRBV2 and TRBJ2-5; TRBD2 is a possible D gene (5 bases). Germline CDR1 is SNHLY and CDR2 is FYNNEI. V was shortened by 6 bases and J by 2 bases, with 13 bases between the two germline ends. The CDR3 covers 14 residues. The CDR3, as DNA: TGTGCCAGCAGAAGTGGGTGGGAGCAAGAGACCCAGTACTTC. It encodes CASRSGWEQETQYF.

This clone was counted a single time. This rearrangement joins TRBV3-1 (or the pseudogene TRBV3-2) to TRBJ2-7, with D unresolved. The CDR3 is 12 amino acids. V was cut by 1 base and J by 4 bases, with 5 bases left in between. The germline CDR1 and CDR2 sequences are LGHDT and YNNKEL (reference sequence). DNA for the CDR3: TGTGCCAGCAGCCAAGCCGGTTACGAGCAGTACTTC. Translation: CASSQAGYEQYF.

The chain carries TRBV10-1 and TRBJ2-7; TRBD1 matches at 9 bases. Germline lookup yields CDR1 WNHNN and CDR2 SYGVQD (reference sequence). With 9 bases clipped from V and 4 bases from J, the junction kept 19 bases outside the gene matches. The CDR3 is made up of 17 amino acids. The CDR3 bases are TGCGCCAGAGGGACAGGGTCTGATGGTCGAAAAAAATACGAGCAGTACTTC. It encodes CARGTGSDGRKKYEQYF.

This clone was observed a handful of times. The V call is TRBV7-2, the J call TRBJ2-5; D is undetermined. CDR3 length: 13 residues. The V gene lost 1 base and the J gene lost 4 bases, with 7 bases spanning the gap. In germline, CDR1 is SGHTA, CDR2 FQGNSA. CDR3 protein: CASSLDMLETQYF. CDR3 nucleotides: TGTGCCAGCAGCTTAGATATGTTAGAGACCCAGTACTTC.

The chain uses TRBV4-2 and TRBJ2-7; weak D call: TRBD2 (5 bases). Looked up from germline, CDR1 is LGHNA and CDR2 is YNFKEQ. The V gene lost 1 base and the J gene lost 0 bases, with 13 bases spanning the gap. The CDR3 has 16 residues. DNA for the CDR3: TGTGCCAGCAGCCAAGCGGGATCGGCTGACTCCTACGAGCAGTACTTC. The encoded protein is CASSQAGSADSYEQYF.

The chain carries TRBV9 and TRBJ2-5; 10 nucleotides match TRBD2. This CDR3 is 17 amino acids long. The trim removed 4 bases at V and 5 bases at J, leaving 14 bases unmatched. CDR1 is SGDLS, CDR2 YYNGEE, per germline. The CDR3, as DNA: TGTGCCAGCAGCCCCGGGGAGCGGCTAGCGGGAGTGGAGACCCAGTACTTC. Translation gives CASSPGERLAGVETQYF.

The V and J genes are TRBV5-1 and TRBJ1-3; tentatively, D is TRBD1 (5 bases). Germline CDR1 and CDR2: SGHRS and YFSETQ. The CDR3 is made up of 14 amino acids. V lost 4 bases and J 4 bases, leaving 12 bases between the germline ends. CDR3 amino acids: CASSADSAGNTIYF. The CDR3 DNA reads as TGCGCCAGCAGCGCCGACAGTGCCGGAAACACCATATATTTT.

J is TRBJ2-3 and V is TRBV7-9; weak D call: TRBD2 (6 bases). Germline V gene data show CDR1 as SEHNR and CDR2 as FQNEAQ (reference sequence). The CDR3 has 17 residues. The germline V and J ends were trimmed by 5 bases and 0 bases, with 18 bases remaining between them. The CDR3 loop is CASSDDSSGRSTDTQYF. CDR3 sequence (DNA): TGTGCCAGCAGCGACGACTCAAGCGGGCGTAGCACAGATACGCAGTATTTT.

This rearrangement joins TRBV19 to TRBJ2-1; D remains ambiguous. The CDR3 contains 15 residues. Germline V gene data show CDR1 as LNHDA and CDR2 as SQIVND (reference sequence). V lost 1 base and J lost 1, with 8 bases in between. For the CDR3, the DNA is TGTGCCAGTAGTATAGGAGCACTTTCCTACAATGAGCAGTTCTTC. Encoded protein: CASSIGALSYNEQFF.

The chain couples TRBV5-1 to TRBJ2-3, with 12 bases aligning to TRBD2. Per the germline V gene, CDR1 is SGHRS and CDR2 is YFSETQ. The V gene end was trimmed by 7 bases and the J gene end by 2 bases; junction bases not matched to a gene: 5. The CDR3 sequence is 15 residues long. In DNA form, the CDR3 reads TGCGCCAGCTCCCCTAGCGGGGGGGACACAGATACGCAGTATTTT. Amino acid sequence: CASSPSGGDTDTQYF.